The 22 T cell receptor beta chains presented below share a single source sample, sequenced in a study of T cell repertoires in cytomegalovirus infection. Antigens of these TCRs are unknown. Via MiXCR, TCRdb re-called the reads, giving one row per CDR3 protein. In the table there are about 340,000 distinct CDR3 sequences, almost 30% of which are singletons. Sequencing used cultured PBMCs, obtained from culture after CMV antigen stimulation. All receptors come from a human donor in good health (CMV status not recorded). Some clones in this sample may be carry-over from other donors' samples.

The V gene is TRBV20-1, the J gene TRBJ2-2; 7 bases fit TRBD2. Losses at the gene ends were 3 bases for V and 6 bases for J; bases not matched to a gene: 13. CDR1 is DFQATT, CDR2 SNEGSKA, per germline (reference sequence). CDR3 length: 16 residues. The CDR3 spells CSAREWRGSTPGELFF. The DNA of the CDR3 is TGCAGTGCTAGGGAATGGCGGGGGTCAACCCCCGGGGAGCTGTTTTTT.

The rearrangement links TRBV5-6 to TRBJ2-3; a possible D gene is TRBD2 (6 bases). From germline, CDR1 is SGHDT and CDR2 YYEEEE. This CDR3 is 15 amino acids long. The V and J ends lost 1 base and 1 base respectively, with 10 bases between them. CDR3 sequence reads: CASSLQGLGTDTQYF. The CDR3 nucleotides read TGTGCCAGCAGCTTGCAGGGACTCGGCACAGATACGCAGTATTTT. Full variable domain (rest looked up from reference TRBV5-6 and TRBJ2-3): DAGVTQSPTHLIKTRGQQVTLRCSPKSGHDTVSWYQQALGQGPQFIFQYYEEEERQRGNFPDRFSGHQFPNYSSELNVNALLLGDSALYLCASSLQGLGTDTQYFGPGTRLTVL.

This clonotype occurred a few times. The V call is TRBV30, the J call TRBJ1-4, with 8 bases that match TRBD1. Trimming removed 8 bases from V and 3 bases from J; junction bases left unmatched: 5. The CDR3 is 13 residues long. Germline lookup yields CDR1 GTSNPN and CDR2 SVGIG (reference sequence). The CDR3 loop reads CAVNRGANEKLFF. The CDR3 DNA reads as TGTGCCGTCAACAGGGGGGCTAATGAAAAACTGTTTTTT.

DNA of the CDR3: TGTGCCAGCAGCTTGGGGATGCGGACTAGCGGGAATTACGAGCAGTACTTC. It codes for CASSLGMRTSGNYEQYF. This sequence joins TRBV5-5 and TRBJ2-7; the match to TRBD2 covers 12 bases. Germline-derived CDR1 and CDR2 are SGHKS and YYEKEE (reference sequence). There are 17 residues in the CDR3. V lost 0 bases and J lost 4; bases outside the gene matches: 8.

V is TRBV7-6 and J is TRBJ1-1, with D hard to call. The CDR3 covers 15 residues. Germline V CDR1 and CDR2: SGHVS, FNYEAQ. V was pared by 8 bases and J by 1 base, with 17 bases between. CDR3 amino acids: CASGPAVGGNTEAFF. The CDR3 DNA reads TGTGCCAGCGGCCCCGCGGTGGGCGGGAACACTGAAGCTTTCTTT.

This clonotype was seen a handful of times. CDR3 bases: TGTGCCAGCAGCTCACAGACAGGGGCGCAGGATACGCAGTATTTT. Its translation: CASSSQTGAQDTQYF. This chain connects TRBV11-2 to TRBJ2-3; 8 nucleotides match TRBD1. The CDR3 is made up of 15 amino acids. Germline loops: CDR1 SGHAT, CDR2 FQNNGV. V was clipped by 4 bases and J by 6 bases; unmatched bases: 9.

This chain links TRBV2 with TRBJ1-1; D possibly corresponds to TRBD1 (6 bases). Germline CDR1 and CDR2: SNHLY and FYNNEI. The CDR3 runs 15 residues. The germline V and J ends were trimmed by 6 bases and 4 bases, with 18 bases remaining between them. Here the CDR3 DNA reads TGTGCCAGCAGGACACACAGGGTTGTCGGCACTGAAGCTTTCTTT. Translation gives CASRTHRVVGTEAFF.

The genes are TRBV6-5 and TRBJ1-1, with D perhaps TRBD1 (5 bases). CDR1 MNHEY and CDR2 SVGAGI come from the germline V gene. V was pared by 0 bases and J by 4 bases, with 15 bases between. The CDR3 is 16 amino acids. This CDR3 is CASSYSKWGGGTEAFF. The CDR3 coding sequence is TGTGCCAGCAGTTACTCAAAATGGGGGGGAGGCACTGAAGCTTTCTTT.

The chain is built from TRBV15 and TRBJ1-5, with 7 bases matching TRBD1. Germline CDR1 and CDR2: LNHNV and YYDKDF (reference sequence). V shed 5 bases, J shed 4 bases, and the junction held 8 bases outside the gene matches. This CDR3 spans 15 amino acids. The DNA of the CDR3 is TGTGCCACCAGCGATACAGGGGCCCCTAATCAGCCCCAGCATTTT. Its protein product is CATSDTGAPNQPQHF.

This clonotype was seen repeatedly, ten times or more. The chain has TRBV7-2 and TRBJ2-3; 7 bases are a match to TRBD1. Germline CDR1 and CDR2: SGHTA and FQGNSA. Trimming at V came to 6 bases and at J to 2 bases, leaving 11 bases not matched to a gene. The CDR3 length is 16 residues. The CDR3 DNA sequence: TGTGCCAGCAGTTCCCGCCCGACAGGGAACACAGATACGCAGTATTTT. It yields the protein CASSSRPTGNTDTQYF.

This clonotype was counted a few times. The CDR3 bases are TGTGCCAGCAGGGTTCGAGGGTCGCGCCAGGAGCAGTACTTC. Translated: CASRVRGSRQEQYF. The chain employs TRBV6-1 and TRBJ2-7, with D possibly being TRBD2 (5 bases). The V gene lost 6 bases and the J gene lost 7 bases, with 19 bases spanning the gap. The CDR3 length is 14 residues. Per germline, CDR1 MNHNS and CDR2 SASEGT.

The chain combines TRBV30 with TRBJ1-2; no reliable D call. Trimming left V 5 bases short and J 3 bases short, with 10 bases between. The germline gives CDR1 GTSNPN, CDR2 SVGIG (reference sequence). The CDR3 runs to 12 residues. The CDR3 DNA is TGTGCCTGGCTCGGGTACGACTATGGCTACACCTTC. It codes for CAWLGYDYGYTF.

This clonotype was observed a few times. The chain combines TRBV6-4 with TRBJ1-6; D is undetermined. The CDR3 length is 16 residues. Germline V CDR1 and CDR2: MRHNA, SNTAGT. Trimming shortened V by 7 bases and J by 6 bases, and 19 bases separated the two germline ends. CDR3 coding DNA: TGTGCCAGCATGTGGACCAAATCAGACCTTAATTCACCCCTCCACTTT. It yields the protein CASMWTKSDLNSPLHF.

V usage is TRBV27 and J usage is TRBJ1-2; perhaps TRBD1 as D (6 bases). V shed 2 bases and J shed 6 bases, with 10 bases lying between them. In germline, CDR1 is MNHEY, CDR2 SMNVEV (reference sequence). The CDR3 covers 13 residues. CDR3 protein: CASSLGGVDGYTF. DNA of the CDR3: TGTGCCAGCAGTTTAGGGGGCGTGGATGGCTACACCTTC.

This clonotype has a single count. The CDR3 reads CSARDPHREGSEAFF. The CDR3 coding sequence is TGCAGTGCTAGAGATCCCCACAGGGAGGGCTCGGAAGCTTTCTTT. V usage is TRBV20-1 and J usage is TRBJ1-1; D is perhaps TRBD1 (6 bases). The CDR3 sequence is 15 residues long. From germline, CDR1 is DFQATT and CDR2 SNEGSKA (reference sequence). The V end was cut by 0 bases, the J end by 8 bases, with 19 bases between.

This sequence joins TRBV27 and TRBJ2-7; D not certain. The V end lost 3 bases, the J end lost 5 bases, and 11 bases lay between the germline ends. The V gene's germline CDR1 is MNHEY and CDR2 SMNVEV (reference sequence). The CDR3 is made up of 13 amino acids. The DNA for the CDR3 is TGTGCCAGCAGTTTCTCGTATCTCCACGAGCAGTACTTC. Amino acid sequence: CASSFSYLHEQYF.

V usage is TRBV19 and J usage is TRBJ2-6, with D tentatively TRBD1 or TRBD2 (5 bases each). Trimming took off 6 bases at V and 4 bases at J, with 10 bases between the two ends. This CDR3 comprises 14 residues. The V gene's germline CDR1 is LNHDA and CDR2 SQIVND (reference sequence). CDR3 nucleotides: TGTGCCAGTAGCCCCGGGGACGGGGCCAACGTCCTGACTTTC. Translation: CASSPGDGANVLTF.

This clonotype appeared many times. This chain joins TRBV7-8 and TRBJ2-7; 7 bases align to TRBD1. The CDR3 consists of 18 residues. Germline V gives CDR1 SGHVS, CDR2 FQNEAQ. Trimming took 2 bases from V and 2 from J; bases not matched to a gene: 15. The CDR3 is CASSLTITVTGSPYEQYF. CDR3 sequence (DNA): TGTGCCAGCAGCTTAACCATAACGGTGACAGGGAGTCCCTACGAGCAGTACTTC.

The chain joins TRBV7-2 to TRBJ2-2, with no clear D. Trimming stripped 0 bases from V and 6 bases from J, with 8 bases between. Germline V lookup: CDR1 SGHTA, CDR2 FQGNSA. The CDR3 is 14 amino acids. CDR3 DNA: TGTGCCAGCAGCTTAGCTCAGAGATCCGGGGAGCTGTTTTTT. It codes for CASSLAQRSGELFF.

The rearrangement joins TRBV4-1 to TRBJ2-5; possible D gene TRBD1, 5 bases. The CDR3 runs 14 residues. Trimming shortened V by 2 bases and J by 4 bases, and 11 bases separated the two germline ends. Per the germline V gene, CDR1 is MGHRA and CDR2 is YSYEKL. This CDR3 reads CASSQTDTGETQYF. CDR3 coding DNA: TGCGCCAGCAGCCAAACGGACACAGGAGAGACCCAGTACTTC.

This clonotype was counted a few times. V and J are TRBV12-3 or TRBV12-4 and TRBJ2-2; 7 bases match TRBD2. The CDR3 spans 16 residues. V gave up 6 bases and J gave up 1 base; unmatched junction bases: 8. CDR3: CASRSEAGVNTGELFF. The CDR3 nucleotides are TGTGCCAGCAGATCAGAGGCGGGGGTGAACACCGGGGAGCTGTTTTTT.

This clonotype has at least ten counts. The rearrangement joins TRBV5-4 to TRBJ2-6; 7 bases match TRBD1. Per germline, CDR1 SGHNT and CDR2 YYREEE (reference sequence). With V trimmed by 1 base and J by 2 bases, 6 bases remained unmatched. This CDR3 contains 17 residues. CDR3 sequence (DNA): TGTGCCAGCAGCTTGTTTATCGGGACAGCTGGGGCCAACGTCCTGACTTTC. As protein: CASSLFIGTAGANVLTF. Full variable domain (outside the CDR3, taken from reference TRBV5-4 and TRBJ2-6): ETGVTQSPTHLIKTRGQQVTLRCSSQSGHNTVSWYQQALGQGPQFIFQYYREEENGRGNFPPRFSGLQFPNYSSELNVNALELDDSALYLCASSLFIGTAGANVLTFGAGSRLTVL.